What follows are 15 T cell receptor beta chains derived from one specimen sequenced in a study of OX40 agonist ivuxolimab in advanced cancers. Sequenced by immunoSEQ multiplex PCR; TCRdb stores in-frame clones only, minus some. Of some 77,000 clones listed, around 83% were seen once; the top ten hold about 0.71%. The source material was CD4+ or CD8+ T cells sorted from blood, sampled in a trial of the OX40 agonist ivuxolimab. These TCRs come from an adult with an advanced solid tumor such as melanoma, head and neck, liver or kidney cancer.

The gene calls are TRBV6-5 and TRBJ2-7; no firm D call. The CDR3 is made up of 12 amino acids. Trimming left V 5 bases short and J 4 bases short, with 9 bases between. The germline V gene has CDR1 MNHEY and CDR2 SVGAGI. CDR3 nucleotides: TGTGCCAGCAGTGGACGAGCATACGAGCAGTACTTC. Translated, it gives CASSGRAYEQYF.

The CDR3 DNA follows: TGTGCCAGCAGCGGAGGTGAGGGGGTATCAGATACGCAGTATTTT. Protein: CASSGGEGVSDTQYF. The gene calls are TRBV9 and TRBJ2-3; D might be TRBD1 (6 bases). Deletions cut 3 bases from V and 4 bases from J, with 15 bases between. CDR1 is SGDLS, CDR2 YYNGEE, per germline. This CDR3 is 15 amino acids long.

The chain's CDR3 is CASSQDSGGTEAFF. The CDR3 DNA follows: TGCGCCAGCAGCCAAGATTCCGGGGGCACTGAAGCTTTCTTT. This chain connects TRBV4-3 to TRBJ1-1; D possibly corresponds to TRBD1 (5 bases). The V end lost 0 bases, the J end lost 4 bases, and 9 bases lay between the germline ends. The CDR3 spans 14 residues. In germline, CDR1 is LGHNA, CDR2 YSLEER.

The J gene is TRBJ2-7, the V gene TRBV11-2; weak D call: TRBD2 (6 bases). The length of the CDR3 is 14 residues. Germline V gene data show CDR1 as SGHAT and CDR2 as FQNNGV. Trimming stripped 5 bases from V and 2 bases from J, with 13 bases between. The CDR3 nucleotides are TGTGCCAGCAGCCCCCGGGGGAAGCCCTACGAGCAGTACTTC. This translates into CASSPRGKPYEQYF. Full variable domain (rest looked up from reference TRBV11-2 and TRBJ2-7): EAGVAQSPRYKIIEKRQSVAFWCNPISGHATLYWYQQILGQGPKLLIQFQNNGVVDDSQLPKDRFSAERLKGVDSTLKIQPAKLEDSAVYLCASSPRGKPYEQYFGPGTRLTVT.

The chain is built from TRBV1 and TRBJ1-5. TRBV1 is an annotated pseudogene. This CDR3 has 17 residues. In nucleotides, the CDR3 is TGCACCAGCAGCCAAGTTCGGCAGACTTGGGGCAATCAGCCCCAGCATTTT. It encodes CTSSQVRQTWGNQPQHF.

The rearrangement uses TRBV5-1 and TRBJ2-2, with D perhaps assigned TRBD1 or TRBD2 (6 bases each). V lost 7 bases to trimming and J lost 4 bases, with 14 bases between them. The CDR3 consists of 14 residues. The germline V gene has CDR1 SGHRS and CDR2 YFSETQ. CDR3 DNA sequence: TGCGCCAGCTCTGTGGGGGGCCGCACCGGGGAGCTGTTTTTT. This sequence encodes CASSVGGRTGELFF.

The rearrangement links TRBV5-1 to TRBJ2-2, with D possibly being TRBD1 (6 bases). Trimming stripped 5 bases from V and 5 bases from J, with 10 bases between. The CDR3 is 13 amino acids. CDR1 is SGHRS and CDR2 is YFSETQ in the germline V gene. CDR3 loop: CASRGQGTGELFF. The CDR3 region has the DNA TGCGCCAGCAGGGGGCAGGGGACCGGGGAGCTGTTTTTT. Combining the CDR3 with reference TRBV5-1 and TRBJ2-2 gives the whole variable domain KAGVTQTPRYLIKTRGQQVTLSCSPISGHRSVSWYQQTPGQGLQFLFEYFSETQRNKGNFPGRFSGRQFSNSRSEMNVSTLELGDSALYLCASRGQGTGELFFGEGSRLTVL.

The rearrangement links TRBV6-1 to TRBJ2-7; D perhaps matches TRBD1 (6 bases). The CDR3 sequence is 14 residues long. The V end lost 6 bases, the J end lost 2 bases, and 14 bases lay between the germline ends. Germline values: CDR1 MNHNS, CDR2 SASEGT. The chain's CDR3 is CASSRTVLTYEQYF. The CDR3 DNA follows: TGTGCCAGCAGCAGGACAGTGCTAACCTACGAGCAGTACTTC.

V and J are TRBV7-2 and TRBJ1-2; possibly TRBD1 for D (6 bases). The CDR3 contains 13 residues. Germline CDR1 is SGHTA and CDR2 is FQGNSA. The germline V and J ends were trimmed by 1 base and 8 bases, with 11 bases remaining between them. The CDR3 protein is CASSLESGAGYTF. In DNA, the CDR3 is TGTGCCAGCAGCTTAGAGTCGGGGGCCGGCTACACCTTC.

This rearrangement joins TRBV10-2 to TRBJ1-1; maybe TRBD1 (6 bases). Germline assignment: CDR1 WSHSY and CDR2 SAAADI. V lost 0 bases and J 11 bases, leaving 10 bases between the germline ends. This CDR3 has 12 residues. CDR3 coding DNA: TGCGCCAGCAGTGAGTCGTTCCAGGGGGCTTTCTTT. Its translation is CASSESFQGAFF.

Only one count was recorded for this clone. The chain combines TRBV7-9 with TRBJ2-1, with D possibly matching TRBD1 (5 bases). The V end was cut by 1 base, the J end by 8 bases, with 12 bases between. The CDR3 spans 14 residues. Germline V gene data show CDR1 as SEHNR and CDR2 as FQNEAQ (reference sequence). The CDR3 region has the DNA TGTGCCAGCAGCTTAGGGGCAGGGTCCGATGAGCAGTTCTTC. Protein product: CASSLGAGSDEQFF.

This clone was detected ten times or more. V usage is TRBV5-1 and J usage is TRBJ1-1; perhaps TRBD1 as D (6 bases). V gave up 1 base and J gave up 0 bases, with 13 bases separating them. The V gene's germline CDR1 is SGHRS and CDR2 YFSETQ. The CDR3 is 16 residues long. CDR3 in DNA: TGCGCCAGCAGCTTGACAGGGCCGGGGATGAACACTGAAGCTTTCTTT. This encodes CASSLTGPGMNTEAFF.

The chain links TRBV11-2 to TRBJ1-4; D is perhaps TRBD1 (5 bases). The CDR3 covers 12 residues. Germline V gene sequence: CDR1 SGHAT, CDR2 FQNNGV. The V and J ends lost 4 bases and 13 bases respectively, with 13 bases between them. Written as DNA, the CDR3 is TGTGCCAGCAGCTCAGGCCCAAGGGGACTGTTTTTT. Encoded protein: CASSSGPRGLFF.

The V gene is TRBV18, the J gene TRBJ2-1; 8 bases agree with TRBD2. The V segment lost 5 bases and the J segment 8 bases; nucleotides outside the gene matches: 11. CDR1 and CDR2 (germline): KGHSH, LQKENI. The CDR3 runs 15 residues. The CDR3: CASSSLRAGADEQFF. Here the CDR3 DNA reads TGTGCCAGCTCAAGTCTAAGAGCGGGAGCGGATGAGCAGTTCTTC.

The J gene is TRBJ1-1, the V gene TRBV10-3; a weak D match, TRBD1 (5 bases). Germline V CDR1 and CDR2: ENHRY, SYGVKD. The CDR3 has 13 amino acids. Trimming took 11 bases from V and 3 from J, leaving 16 bases between them. The CDR3 bases are TGTGCCTTCCGGGGGGAAGGGGACACTGAAGCTTTCTTT. The encoded protein is CAFRGEGDTEAFF.